What follows are 2 T cell receptor beta chains derived from one specimen sequenced in a study of neoadjuvant nivolumab and ipilimumab in lung cancer. Repertoires were generated with immunoSEQ multiplex PCR, while TCRdb's copy carries only in-frame clones and drops some. The data contain 7,500 to 10,000 clones, 79% of them singletons. The sample consisted of adjacent normal lung tissue, taken after neoadjuvant nivolumab, alone or with ipilimumab, at or shortly before surgery. The origin of the receptors is an adult with non-small cell lung cancer.

This rearrangement joins TRBV6-6 to TRBJ2-7, with 8 bases aligning to TRBD2. Germline V CDR1 and CDR2: MNHNY, SVGAGI (reference sequence). V shed 6 bases and J 4 bases; nucleotides not matched to a gene: 2. The CDR3 consists of 12 residues. CDR3 amino acids: CASRGLAYEQYF. As DNA, the CDR3 is TGTGCCAGCAGAGGACTAGCTTACGAGCAGTACTTC.

The chain links TRBV30 to TRBJ2-5; 10 bases are a match to TRBD2. There are 15 residues in the CDR3. V was pared by 8 bases and J by 4 bases, with 13 bases of the junction left unmatched. CDR1 and CDR2 (germline): GTSNPN, SVGIG (reference sequence). This CDR3 reads CAGRERGGKRETQYF. The CDR3 DNA follows: TGTGCCGGACGCGAGCGGGGGGGCAAACGAGAGACCCAGTACTTC.